This TCR beta chain was identified in a study of shared clonotypes between healthy human individuals. Across the study: Three plates were used per donor for CD4 naive, three for CD4 memory, two for CD8 naive and one for CD8 memory.

CD45RO-negative, CCR7-positively selected cells formed the naive CD8 fraction, excluding terminally differentiated effector memory CD45RA+ cells. The study enrolled healthy HIV-negative adults without recent acute infections or vaccinations as donors. Nashville, Tennessee was home to all donors, each a Caucasian adult. Using immunoSEQ multiplex PCR, the repertoire was profiled, and TCRdb retains in-frame clones only, with some absent. Seen here are hundreds of thousands of clones, over 90% observed once, and the top ten hold around 24%. The V gene's germline CDR1 is SEHNR and CDR2 FQNEAQ (reference sequence). This CDR3 has 17 residues. The V and J ends lost 4 bases and 4 bases, in that order; junction bases with no gene match: 14.

The TCR comes from a man aged 25-45 years in good health. Sequencing used naive CD8+ T cells sorted from blood. This chain links TRBV7-9 with TRBJ1-1; 8 nucleotides line up with TRBD1. The DNA for the CDR3 is TGTGCCAGCAGCTCCACGACACTAAACAGGGGGGCCACTGAAGCTTTCTTT. Encoded protein: CASSSTTLNRGATEAFF.